This T cell receptor (beta chain) is drawn from a study of Graves' ophthalmopathy and Graves' hyperthyroidism. Study results and limitations: Prediction of ophthalmopathy progression reached 70.59% sensitivity and approximately 74% specificity.

Trimming took 6 bases from V and 0 from J, leaving 17 bases between them. This CDR3 region has 16 residues. In germline, CDR1 is MNHNS, CDR2 SASEGT. RNA transcripts were the template, and TCR beta CDR3 regions were amplified from them. The library came from an HTBI-primed first-round RT-PCR and a second-round multiplex PCR. TCRdb fed the multiplex PCR reads into MiXCR, producing one record per CDR3 protein. Here the sample spans some 400,000 distinct CDR3 sequences, approximately 16% being singletons. Reliance was placed on clinical symptoms, serum thyroxine, TRAb, thyroid ultrasound and orbital computed tomography for diagnosis. This clonotype came up many times. Its target is not known.

The sequence derives from a woman aged 18 to 35 with Graves' ophthalmopathy. The chain carries TRBV6-1 and TRBJ1-1, with no clear D. The sample consisted of peripheral blood. The CDR3 sequence: CASRAIRGEMNTEAFF. In DNA, the CDR3 is TGTGCCAGCAGAGCAATCAGAGGTGAAATGAACACTGAAGCTTTCTTT.